This entry is about one TCR beta chain. In the original analysis: Amplification from reference gene primers served as the basis for estimated nucleated cell counts. Profiling relied on immunoSEQ multiplex PCR, and the TCRdb table lists in-frame clones only, not all of them. Clonal size and the V and J genes are those of that table, whereas D and trimming came from the DNA. The profile shows a few hundred thousand clones, approximately 87% of them singletons. The CDR3 sequence is 16 residues long. V was clipped by 5 bases and J by 3 bases; unmatched bases: 9. Looked up from germline, CDR1 is LNHDA and CDR2 is SQIVND (reference sequence). The sample originates from a study of blood T cell repertoires in COVID-19. As for the study in general: Samples taken during acute and convalescent COVID-19 were collected in the United States, Italy and Spain.

The sequencing input was peripheral blood. This TCR was sampled from a woman aged 50 to 60 with acute or convalescent COVID-19. V gene TRBV19 combines with J gene TRBJ2-3, with 9 bases identical to TRBD1. Here the CDR3 DNA reads TGTGCCAGTAGTCTAACGACAGGGGGTACGACAGATACGCAGTATTTT. Translation gives CASSLTTGGTTDTQYF.